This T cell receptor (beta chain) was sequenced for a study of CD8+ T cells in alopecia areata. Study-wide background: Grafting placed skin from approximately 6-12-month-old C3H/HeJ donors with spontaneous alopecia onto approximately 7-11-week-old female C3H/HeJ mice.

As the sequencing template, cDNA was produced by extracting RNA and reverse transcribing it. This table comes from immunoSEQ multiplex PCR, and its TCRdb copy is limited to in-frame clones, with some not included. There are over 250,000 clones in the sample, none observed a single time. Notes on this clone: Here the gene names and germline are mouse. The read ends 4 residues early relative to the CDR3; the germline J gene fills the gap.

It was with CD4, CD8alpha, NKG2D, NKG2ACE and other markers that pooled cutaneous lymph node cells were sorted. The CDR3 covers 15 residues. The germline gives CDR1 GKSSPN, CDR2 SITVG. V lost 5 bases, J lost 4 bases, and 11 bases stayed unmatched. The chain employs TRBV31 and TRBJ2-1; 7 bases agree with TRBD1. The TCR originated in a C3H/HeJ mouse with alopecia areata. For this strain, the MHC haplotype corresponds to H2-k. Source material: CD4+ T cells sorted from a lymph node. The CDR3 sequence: CAWEGDRALYAEQFF. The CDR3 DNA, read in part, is TGTGCCTGGGAAGGCGACAGGGCTCTTTATGCT.